This TCR beta chain was profiled in a study of Graves' ophthalmopathy and Graves' hyperthyroidism (dated by TCRdb to the late 2010s). Background on the whole study: Peripheral blood samples were taken at the time of initial diagnosis, before any treatment was given. The study used TCR beta repertoire signatures to distinguish Graves' ophthalmopathy from Graves' hyperthyroidism and to predict progression to ophthalmopathy. Following sample collection, hyperthyroidism patients were given methimazole at a starting dose of 30 mg daily, and ophthalmopathy patients were given high-dose intravenous methylprednisolone. In total, 135 blood samples were TCR-sequenced: 40 to 45 ophthalmopathy, 80 or so hyperthyroidism and around 17 hyperthyroidism-to-ophthalmopathy patients. For independent validation, a separate cohort was made up of 18 hyperthyroidism patients plus 17 patients who later progressed from hyperthyroidism to ophthalmopathy. In six hyperthyroidism patients, the T-cell repertoire of thyroid tissue was compared with the T-cell repertoire of blood. To explore V-J signatures distinguishing ophthalmopathy from hyperthyroidism, a discovery set of 100 patients (about 43 ophthalmopathy, 57 stable hyperthyroidism) was enrolled.

Study-level results and caveats: Sample size was not predetermined statistically, and investigators were not blinded to group allocation. Most of the expanded thyroid clonotypes with a frequency above 0.001 were also detected in blood, and it was suggested that the thyroid immune response may be reflected by blood repertoires. In validation, the model predicted ophthalmopathy progression with about 70% sensitivity and roughly 72% specificity; 12 predicted patients were CT-confirmed with GO in a median of approximately six months. Ophthalmopathy was separated from stable hyperthyroidism by the 13-signature model with roughly 87% sensitivity and 81% to 83% specificity in cross-validation and with 80%/75% in the test set.

CDR3 length: 17 amino acids, cysteine to phenylalanine. Here the CDR3 DNA is all that survives: 51 bases in frame from base 1. CDR1 LNHDA and CDR2 SQIVND were looked up in the germline V gene (reference sequence). Clipping removes 3 bases from V and 5 bases from J, with 5 as the unmatched junction base count. Patients with ophthalmopathy had moderately to severely active disease, with a Clinical Activity Score of 3 or more, a NOSPECS grade of 4 or more, and a disease duration of less than 3 months. Patients with other autoimmune diseases, uncontrolled infections, pregnancy or lactation were excluded from the study. Diagnosis was based on clinical symptoms, serum thyroxine, TRAb, thyroid ultrasound and orbital computed tomography. Ficoll-Paque density gradient centrifugation was used to isolate PBMCs from about 9 ml of fresh peripheral blood. Total RNA was extracted with Trizol reagent and quality-checked on an Agilent 2100 Bioanalyzer.

For repertoire sequencing, the TCR beta CDR3 regions were amplified from RNA transcripts. A first-round RT-PCR used HTBI primers with the Qiagen OneStep RT-PCR kit, followed by a second-round multiplex PCR, size selection and purification. Libraries were sequenced paired-end with 100 bp reads on an Illumina HiSeq2000. In the original analysis: SOAPnuke was used to process the reads, throwing out any read that had adapters, had uncalled bases, had a mean Phred below 15, or lacked an exact constant-primer or identifier match. COPE v1.2.5 was used to merge the high-quality paired reads. Each unique nucleotide sequence was treated as a clonotype, and MiTCR v1.1 was used to align the clonotypes to the IMGT TRB V, D and J references. The analysis was limited to V-J combinations with a frequency above 0.0001, which together covered more than 99% of repertoires. For each V-J combination, a TCR clonal expansion and chaos score was defined as the ratio of F50 clonal expansion to chaos observed in the TCRdist matrix. Features were reduced by Welch's t-statistics and random forest to approximately 13 V-J combinations, which fed a naive Bayes classifier. The Morisita-Horn index was used to measure how similar the thyroid and blood repertoires were. TCRdb cleaned the public reads at Q25 with fastp, built clones with MiXCR and kept in-frame beta chains. Each CDR3 protein appears once, grouped with its most common genes and DNA. TCRdb's processing, not the authors' own work, is the source of the V and J calls. The sample records about 740,000 distinct CDR3 sequences, 40% of which are singletons. The biggest ten clones account for less than 55% of the sample.

This clonotype was seen more than once but under ten times. It has no known antigen specificity. Qualities for individual bases were not recorded, and no much larger clone is one base off. This clonotype was obtained from an adult man with Graves' ophthalmopathy. Material for sequencing was peripheral blood. The chain is encoded by TRBV19 joined to TRBJ2-6, with TRBD1 matching 12 junction bases. The CDR3 here reads CASSIGTGGFRANVLTF. The DNA reads as follows: TGTGCCAGTAGTATCGGGACAGGGGGCTTCAGGGCCAACGTCCTGACTTTC.